This entry describes one T cell receptor (beta chain). The sample is drawn from a study of CD8+ T cells in alopecia areata. On the study more broadly: It was oral tofacitinib, at 5 to 10 mg twice daily, that treated patients received.

RNA was extracted and reverse transcribed into cDNA as the sequencing template. Repertoires were generated with immunoSEQ multiplex PCR, while TCRdb's copy carries only in-frame clones and drops some. Here the sample spans under 250,000 clones, roughly 66% being singletons. The CDR3 spans 15 residues. Germline CDR1 is SQVTM and CDR2 is ANQGSEA. The V and J ends lost 1 base and 3 bases respectively, with 15 bases between them. As for treatment: oral pan-JAK inhibitor, 5-10 mg twice daily. Both peripheral blood and punch biopsies of lesional scalp skin were obtained from patients who had alopecia areata.

The TCR was taken from a human donor with alopecia areata. The genes are TRBV29-1 and TRBJ1-1, with D tentatively TRBD1 (6 bases). Specimen: CD4+ T cells sorted from blood, collected between weeks 43 and 45, from a patient treated with tofacitinib. The CDR3 DNA is TGCAGCGTTGAAGCAGTACAGGGCGGGCACACTGAAGCTTTCTTT. Its translation is CSVEAVQGGHTEAFF.